This TCR beta chain was sequenced during a study of beta chain features in type 1 diabetes. With regard to this clone: Antigen specificity is unknown.

General study points: Shortening that was moderate but significant affected the TCRB CDR3s of Type 1 diabetes patients in all four CD4+ subsets.

Deletions cut 3 bases from V and 4 bases from J, with 24 bases between. The CDR3 extends over 17 amino acids. Germline V gene lookup returns CDR1 GTSNPN and CDR2 SVGIG (reference sequence). The study reverse transcribed the entire isolated RNA, so it sequenced expressed TCRB transcripts. The data were produced by immunoSEQ multiplex PCR, yet TCRdb's version contains in-frame clones alone and is incomplete. Of around 280,000 clones in the sample, 15% were seen once. Sequenced sample: naive CD4+ T cells from blood. The source is a man younger than 35 with type 1 diabetes. The rearrangement uses TRBV30 and TRBJ2-5; perhaps TRBD1 as D (7 bases). The CDR3, as DNA: TGTGCCTGGAGAGGGAAGGGGGCCTCCCGGGGGCTAGAGACCCAGTACTTC. Protein: CAWRGKGASRGLETQYF.